These T cell receptor beta chains were read from a single sample in a study of stem cell transplantation in POMP-related autoinflammatory disease. The data were produced by immunoSEQ multiplex PCR, yet TCRdb's version contains in-frame clones alone and is incomplete. This table has tens of thousands of clones, approximately 91% appearing once. This specimen was CD4+ T cells from PBMCs, taken after stem cell transplantation. The origin of the receptors is a human patient with POMP-related autoinflammation and immune dysregulation (PRAID). Some T cells here may be from the graft donor. The CDR3 runs from the conserved cysteine through the conserved F or W. A D gene is named only where the DNA matches it firmly. Clone size, where shown, is once, few, many, or a class for clones that have expanded.

j_call | clone_size | v_call | d_call | cdr3_nt | cdr3_aa
TRBJ2-2 | NA | TRBV5-1 | TRBD2 | TGCGCCAGCAAAGGGGCTAGCGGGATTAGTACCGGGGAGCTGTTTTTT | CASKGASGISTGELFF
TRBJ1-5 | few | TRBV2 | TRBD1 | TGTGCCAGCAGTGGGCAGGGGGCGAGCAATCAGCCCCAGCATTTT | CASSGQGASNQPQHF
TRBJ1-1 | NA | TRBV6-5 | TRBD1 | TGTGCCAGCAGAGTGGACAGGGGGGACACTGAAGCTTTCTTT | CASRVDRGDTEAFF
TRBJ1-5 | NA | TRBV2 | NA | TGTGCCAGCTCGAGGTTTTACAGGGATACTCAGCCCCAGCATTTT | CASSRFYRDTQPQHF
TRBJ2-3 | NA | TRBV27 | NA | TGTGCCAGCAGTTTAATTGCGGACGACACAGATACGCAGTATTTT | CASSLIADDTDTQYF
TRBJ2-1 | once | TRBV5-1 | NA | TGCGCCAGCACCTTGGTGACGTGGGGAGATGAGCAGTTCTTC | CASTLVTWGDEQFF
TRBJ2-1 | NA | TRBV4-1 | NA | TGCGCCAGCAGCCAAGATACTGGGCAGGTAAGGGCCTACAATGAGCAGTTCTTC | CASSQDTGQVRAYNEQFF
TRBJ2-3 | once | TRBV27 | TRBD2 | TGTGCCAGCAGAAATCCCCCGGGACTAGCAACTAGCACAGATACGCAGTATTTT | CASRNPPGLATSTDTQYF
TRBJ2-6 | few | TRBV19 | TRBD1 | TGTGCCAGTAGTCCAATCCGGGACAGCTCTGGGGCCAACGTCCTGACTTTC | CASSPIRDSSGANVLTF
TRBJ2-5 | NA | TRBV21-1 | NA | TGTGCCATCGAATGGAAACGCGGGAGGGCCCTTGAGACCCAGTACTTC | CAIEWKRGRALETQYF
TRBJ2-2 | once | TRBV5-1 | TRBD1 | TGCGCCAGCAGCTCCGGGACAGGGTACACCGGGGAGCTGTTTTTT | CASSSGTGYTGELFF
TRBJ1-6 | NA | TRBV9 | NA | TGTGCCAGCAGCGTAGGACAGGCGGGGCCCGGGGCACCCCTCCACTTT | CASSVGQAGPGAPLHF
TRBJ2-3 | NA | TRBV2 | NA | TGTGCCAGCGCGGGCAGTGGGACAGATACGCAGTATTTT | CASAGSGTDTQYF
TRBJ2-1 | NA | TRBV19 | TRBD2 | TGTGCCAGTAGTTCTCGACTAGCGGGGGGGTATGAGCAGTTCTTC | CASSSRLAGGYEQFF
TRBJ2-7 | NA | TRBV6-5 | TRBD1 | TGTGCCAGCAGTTACTCGGACAGGGGCTACGAGCAGTACTTC | CASSYSDRGYEQYF
TRBJ1-4 | once | TRBV6-5 | TRBD1 | TGTGCCAGCAGTTCGGGACAGGGGGACGAAAAACTGTTTTTT | CASSSGQGDEKLFF
TRBJ1-6 | NA | TRBV2 | NA | TGTGCCAGCAGTAAGGAGGGCAGCTCCTATAATTCACCCCTCCACTTT | CASSKEGSSYNSPLHF
TRBJ2-3 | NA | TRBV5-1 | NA | TGCGCCAGCAGCCAGGACCTCGGGAAGCAGTATTTT | CASSQDLGKQYF
TRBJ2-7 | NA | TRBV6-5 | TRBD2 | TGTGCCAGCAGAACTTGGACTAGCGGATCCTACGAGCAGTACTTC | CASRTWTSGSYEQYF
TRBJ1-1 | NA | TRBV6-5 | TRBD1 | TGTGCCAGCAGTTACAACAGGGGCAACACTGAAGCTTTCTTT | CASSYNRGNTEAFF
TRBJ1-2 | NA | TRBV2 | NA | TGTGCCAGCACGGTCCGGACAGAGAACTATGGCTACACCTTC | CASTVRTENYGYTF
TRBJ1-4 | NA | TRBV29-1 | NA | TGCAGCTCCGCGGGGGGGGCGAATGAAAAACTGTTTTTT | CSSAGGANEKLFF
TRBJ2-7 | NA | TRBV5-1 | TRBD1 | TGCGCCAGCAGCTTGTTCTTCCTGGGACAGGGTAACGAGCAGTACTTC | CASSLFFLGQGNEQYF
TRBJ2-3 | NA | TRBV18 | NA | TGTGCCAGCTCACCACGGGACAAAGGCACAGATACGCAGTATTTT | CASSPRDKGTDTQYF
TRBJ1-5 | few | TRBV4-1 | TRBD1 | TGCGCCAGCAGCCTCGTCCTAGGGACAGGGGCGCCTCAGCCCCAGCATTTT | CASSLVLGTGAPQPQHF
TRBJ1-2 | once | TRBV7-9 | TRBD1 | TGTGCCAGCAGCCTAGCAGGGGGCTATGGCTACACCTTC | CASSLAGGYGYTF
TRBJ2-2 | NA | TRBV6-6 | TRBD1 | TGTGCCAGCAGTTCCAGGGGGCTGGTCGGGGAGCTGTTTTTT | CASSSRGLVGELFF
TRBJ1-5 | NA | TRBV19 | NA | TGTGCCAGTAGTATGGGCCTGGGGGGGGCCATCAATCAGCCCCAGCATTTT | CASSMGLGGAINQPQHF
TRBJ1-4 | NA | TRBV25-1 | NA | TGTGCCAGCAGAAAGAATGAAAAACTGTTTTTT | CASRKNEKLFF
TRBJ2-1 | NA | TRBV11-2 | NA | TGTGCCAGCAGCTCCCGCAGGGCCTTAATCTACAATGAGCAGTTCTTC | CASSSRRALIYNEQFF
TRBJ1-6 | NA | TRBV7-2 | TRBD1 | TGTGCCAGCAGGAATACAGGGGGCTTTTCACCCCTCCACTTT | CASRNTGGFSPLHF
TRBJ2-1 | NA | TRBV27 | NA | TGTGCCAGCAGTTCGAGATACAATGAGCAGTTCTTC | CASSSRYNEQFF
TRBJ1-2 | few | TRBV6-5 | TRBD1 | TGTGCCACCCAAGGGGGCGGGTATGGCTACACCTTC | CATQGGGYGYTF
TRBJ2-2 | NA | TRBV28 | NA | TGTGCCAGCAGTTTATGGAGGGTTAGGGCCGGGGAGCTGTTTTTT | CASSLWRVRAGELFF
TRBJ2-5 | NA | TRBV27 | NA | TGTGCCAGCAGTTTAGGTGGGACCCAGTACTTC | CASSLGGTQYF
TRBJ1-3 | NA | TRBV28 | NA | TGTGCCAGCAGTCCACTCGGGGACTCTGGAAACACCATATATTTT | CASSPLGDSGNTIYF
TRBJ1-3 | NA | TRBV6-5 | NA | TGTGCCAGCAGTTACTCTGAAGGGTCTGGAAACACCATATATTTT | CASSYSEGSGNTIYF
TRBJ2-2 | NA | TRBV19 | TRBD1 | TGTGCCAGTAGCTGGGACAGGGTAGCCGGGGAGCTGTTTTTT | CASSWDRVAGELFF
TRBJ2-3 | NA | TRBV5-4 | NA | TGTGCCAGCAGCTCACAGCGGGCCGCCACAGATACGCAGTATTTT | CASSSQRAATDTQYF
TRBJ2-7 | NA | TRBV7-9 | TRBD1 | TGTGCCAGCGAACCCTGGGGGACAGGGACAAAGAGGCAGTACTTC | CASEPWGTGTKRQYF